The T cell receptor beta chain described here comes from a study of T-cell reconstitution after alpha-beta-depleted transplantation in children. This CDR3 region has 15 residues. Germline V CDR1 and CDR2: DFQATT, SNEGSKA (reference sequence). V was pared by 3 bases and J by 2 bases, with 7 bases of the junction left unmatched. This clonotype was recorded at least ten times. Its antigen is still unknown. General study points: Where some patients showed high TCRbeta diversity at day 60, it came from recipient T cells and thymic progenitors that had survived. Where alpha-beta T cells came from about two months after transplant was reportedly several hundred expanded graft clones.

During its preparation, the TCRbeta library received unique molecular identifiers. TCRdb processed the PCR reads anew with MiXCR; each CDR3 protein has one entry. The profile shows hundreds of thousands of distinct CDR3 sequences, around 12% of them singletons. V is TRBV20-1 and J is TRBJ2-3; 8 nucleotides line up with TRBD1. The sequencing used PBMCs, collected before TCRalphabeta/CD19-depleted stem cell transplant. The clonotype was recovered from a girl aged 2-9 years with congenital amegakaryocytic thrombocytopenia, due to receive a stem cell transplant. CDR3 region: CSARLKDRVTDTQYF. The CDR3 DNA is TGCAGTGCTAGGCTCAAGGACAGGGTCACAGATACGCAGTATTTT.